This T cell receptor beta chain was identified during a study of T cell responses to AZD1222 COVID-19 vaccine. Study-level information: Second doses at about 4 or about 12 weeks were pooled.

For this clone: What it binds is not known.

Sequenced by immunoSEQ multiplex PCR; TCRdb stores in-frame clones only, minus some. The table lists under 150,000 clones, about nine tenths of them singletons, with 7.2% in the top ten. Study-level results: Dominant at 160-218 and 743-854, vaccine-associated CD4 TCRs also spanned spike. Reports say nearly half of spike-specific TCRs go after unmutated variant regions.

The CDR3 consists of 13 residues. Germline V lookup: CDR1 MDHEN, CDR2 SYDVKM. Trimming removed 1 base from V and 14 bases from J, with 16 bases in between. This clonotype originated in an adult in good health. Specimen: peripheral blood, collected on day 0 of AZD1222 vaccination. This chain uses TRBV28 with TRBJ2-3; perhaps TRBD1 as D (5 bases). This CDR3 is CASSLSQGHRGYF. CDR3 DNA: TGTGCCAGCAGTTTATCCCAAGGACATAGAGGGTATTTT.